Included here is one TCR beta chain sequence, with context. Its antigen is unknown. These data belong to a study of cytomegalovirus exposure and HLA in healthy donors. As for the study in general: A prior analysis found 117 million unique TCR beta sequences from around 200 million T cells.

Study results and limitations: Across donors, most TCRs were seen rarely, yet some public ones were widespread.

A multiplex PCR was run with 60 Vbeta primers and 13 Jbeta primers. Repertoires were generated with immunoSEQ multiplex PCR, while TCRdb's copy carries only in-frame clones and drops some. Of hundreds of thousands of clones listed, roughly four fifths are singletons. Though probably carrying unrecorded immune exposures, donors were nominally healthy at sampling. The V segment lost 6 bases and the J segment 5 bases; nucleotides outside the gene matches: 6. The CDR3 runs to 15 residues. The germline V gene has CDR1 SNHLY and CDR2 FYNNEI. Sample: PBMCs. This sequence joins TRBV2 and TRBJ1-5; 11 nucleotides align to TRBD1. This TCR was recovered from a girl between 2 and 10 years old in good health and CMV-seronegative. The CDR3, as DNA: TGTGCCAGCAGCTCGGGACAGGGGGAATATCAGCCCCAGCATTTT. Translation: CASSSGQGEYQPQHF.